This is a list of T cell receptor beta chains from one sample in a study of shared clonotypes between healthy human individuals. The data were produced by immunoSEQ multiplex PCR, yet TCRdb's version contains in-frame clones alone and is incomplete. The table has 500,000 to 700,000 clones, approximately 95% seen once; the top ten hold approximately 0.12%. The sequenced material came from naive CD8+ T cells sorted from blood. The receptor set was obtained from a woman in her twenties or thirties in good health. The CDR3 runs from the conserved cysteine through the conserved F or W. The D gene is left open where the match is weak. The listing skips clone size in some rows; elsewhere it reads once, few, many or a size class.

TRBV2,-,TRBJ2-5,TRBD2,TGTGCCAGCACCACTTTAGCGGGAGACGGAGGAGAGACCCAGTACTTC,CASTTLAGDGGETQYF
TRBV19,-,TRBJ2-1,TRBD2,TGTGCCAGTAGTACCCCACCCCTCGCGGGAGGGCACTACAATGAGCAGTTCTTC,CASSTPPLAGGHYNEQFF
TRBV15,-,TRBJ2-3,-,TGTGCCACCAGCAACCCAACTGGCGGCACGCAGTATTTT,CATSNPTGGTQYF
TRBV19,-,TRBJ1-4,-,TGTGCCAGTAGCGGCGGGACGTTGAAAAAACTGTTTTTT,CASSGGTLKKLFF
TRBV2,-,TRBJ2-7,TRBD2,TGTGCCAGCGAGGGGAGACTAGCGGCCTCCGAGCAGTACTTC,CASEGRLAASEQYF
TRBV11-2,once,TRBJ2-5,TRBD2,TGTGCCAGCAGCTTAGGATCAGCGGGAGAGGGACAAGAGACCCAGTACTTC,CASSLGSAGEGQETQYF
TRBV27,-,TRBJ2-3,-,TGTGCCAGCAGCCCCCGGCTAGATGAAGAGGATACGCAGTATTTT,CASSPRLDEEDTQYF
TRBV9,-,TRBJ2-7,TRBD1,TGTGCCAGCAGTTCAGGGGGATCCTACGAGCAGTACTTC,CASSSGGSYEQYF
TRBV19,-,TRBJ2-7,-,TGTGCCAGTAGTATCACAGGTAGCTCCTACGAGCAGTACTTC,CASSITGSSYEQYF
TRBV28,-,TRBJ2-7,TRBD1,TGTGCCAGCAGTTTAGGAGAGGGGACAGGGACTTACGAGCAGTACTTC,CASSLGEGTGTYEQYF
TRBV28,-,TRBJ1-4,-,TGTGCCAGCAGCCTAGCTAATGAAAAACTGTTTTTT,CASSLANEKLFF
TRBV27,-,TRBJ2-3,-,TGTGCCAGCAGGTACGGGGATACGCAGTATTTT,CASRYGDTQYF
TRBV21-1,-,TRBJ1-5,-,TGTGCCAGCAGCAAAGCGCGGAGGACAGCTTCCTATCAGCCCCAGCATTTT,CASSKARRTASYQPQHF
TRBV7-9,-,TRBJ1-2,TRBD1,TGTGCCAGCAGCTTAGCCGGGACAGGAGATGGCTACACCTTC,CASSLAGTGDGYTF
TRBV27,-,TRBJ1-1,-,TGTGCCAGCAGTCTACCTAAAGGGGGACTGGGCACTGAAGCTTTCTTT,CASSLPKGGLGTEAFF
TRBV25-1,-,TRBJ2-1,-,TGTGCCAGCAGTCAAACAGGGAGGAATGAGCAGTTCTTC,CASSQTGRNEQFF
TRBV15,-,TRBJ2-7,-,TGTGCCACCAGCAGAGATATCCTGGTATATTCAGAGGGGGACGAGCAGTACTTC,CATSRDILVYSEGDEQYF
TRBV14,once,TRBJ2-5,-,TGTGCCAGCAGTTACCGGGACCACTACCAAGAGACCCAGTACTTC,CASSYRDHYQETQYF
TRBV7-9,-,TRBJ1-5,-,TGTGCCAGCAGCTTAGGGGGAAACTGGCCCCAGCATTTT,CASSLGGNWPQHF
TRBV11-2,-,TRBJ2-4,TRBD1,TGTGCCAGCAGCTGGCGGGACAGGGGGCGTCATCCACTAAACATTCAGTACTTC,CASSWRDRGRHPLNIQYF
TRBV28,-,TRBJ2-7,-,TGTGCCAGCAGTGGTGGGGGCCGGGAGCAGTACTTC,CASSGGGREQYF
TRBV19,-,TRBJ2-7,-,TGTGCCAGTAGTACCACCGGGACGGTAATCTACGAGCAGTACTTC,CASSTTGTVIYEQYF
TRBV5-5,-,TRBJ2-7,-,TGTGCCAGCAGCTTGGTTACGGGCGCGGCCGAGCAGTACTTC,CASSLVTGAAEQYF
TRBV6-5,-,TRBJ2-7,TRBD2,TGTGCCAGCAGATACACTAGCGGTCCATCTTCCTACGAGCAGTACTTC,CASRYTSGPSSYEQYF